Listed below are T cell receptor beta chains from one sample, sequenced in a study of blood T cell repertoires in COVID-19. Produced via immunoSEQ multiplex PCR; TCRdb's table is partial and in-frame only. The sample includes some 130,000 clones, 60% to 80% of them seen just once. The sample consisted of peripheral blood. Receptors were obtained from a man in his sixties who had recovered from COVID-19. CDR3s include the opening cysteine and the closing phenylalanine or tryptophan. A D gene is named only where the DNA matches it firmly. For some rows the clone size is stated as once, few or many, or as a class when expanded; others skip it.

D gene | clone size | J gene | V gene | CDR3 DNA | CDR3 protein
NA | NA | TRBJ1-1 | TRBV18 | TGTGCCAGCTCACGCGGACAGATGAACACTGAAGCTTTCTTT | CASSRGQMNTEAFF
NA | NA | TRBJ1-1 | TRBV9 | TGTGCCAGCAGCGTATCGCCGGAGGTGAGGAACACTGAAGCTTTCTTT | CASSVSPEVRNTEAFF
NA | NA | TRBJ2-7 | TRBV6-5 | TGTGCCAGCAGTTATTTTCTGCAGTACTTC | CASSYFLQYF
TRBD1 | NA | TRBJ1-2 | TRBV7-2 | TGTGCCAGCAGCGAACCCGGGACAGCCTATGGCTACACCTTC | CASSEPGTAYGYTF
NA | NA | TRBJ1-2 | TRBV9 | TGTGCCAGCAGCGTAAACCCCGGGAGGGGCTACACCTTC | CASSVNPGRGYTF
NA | NA | TRBJ2-6 | TRBV27 | TGTGCCAGCAGTACAGGTTCCTCTGGGGCCAACGTCCTGACTTTC | CASSTGSSGANVLTF
NA | NA | TRBJ1-4 | TRBV2 | TGTGCCAGCAGTCCCTACGGAGACTTTCGTGAAAAACTGTTTTTT | CASSPYGDFREKLFF
NA | NA | TRBJ1-1 | TRBV6-5 | TGTGCCAGCAGTCTTCAAACTATGAACACTGAAGCTTTCTTT | CASSLQTMNTEAFF
NA | few | TRBJ1-2 | TRBV4-3 | TGCGCCAGCAGCCAAGAGGGGAGGGTAGCTAACTATGGCTACACCTTC | CASSQEGRVANYGYTF
NA | NA | TRBJ2-7 | TRBV6-6 | TGTGCCAGCAGCCCGCCGGGACAATCGAGCGAGCAGTACTTC | CASSPPGQSSEQYF
TRBD1 | NA | TRBJ1-4 | TRBV7-8 | TGTGCCAGCAGCCGCGAGGACAGGGCCGGGGGGAAACTGTTTTTT | CASSREDRAGGKLFF
TRBD1 | NA | TRBJ1-2 | TRBV7-2 | TGTGCCAGCAGCTTCCGGACAGGGCCGACCTATGGCTACACCTTC | CASSFRTGPTYGYTF
NA | few | TRBJ2-3 | TRBV28 | TGTGCCAGCAGTTACCCTGGGCGCTTCACAGATACGCAGTATTTT | CASSYPGRFTDTQYF
TRBD1 | NA | TRBJ1-5 | TRBV14 | TGTGCCAGCAGCCAAGGGACAGGGAGATCCCCCGCTCAGCCCCAGCATTTT | CASSQGTGRSPAQPQHF
TRBD1 | NA | TRBJ2-5 | TRBV11-1 | TGTGCCAGCAGCGAAGGACAGGGGAGGGAGACCCAGTACTTC | CASSEGQGRETQYF
TRBD1 | NA | TRBJ1-1 | TRBV19 | TGTGCCAGTAGGCTACAGGGGGCTGAAGCTTTCTTT | CASRLQGAEAFF
NA | NA | TRBJ2-7 | TRBV6-1 | TGTGCCAGCAGTGAAAGTGGTGACAGCTCCTACGAGCAGTACTTC | CASSESGDSSYEQYF
NA | few | TRBJ2-7 | TRBV28 | TGTGCCAGCAGTTCCGGCGGGGAAACAGGGGCCTACGAGCAGTACTTC | CASSSGGETGAYEQYF
TRBD1 | few | TRBJ2-7 | TRBV9 | TGTGCCAGCAGCCAAGGACAGGGGCCTTTCTACGAGCAGTACTTC | CASSQGQGPFYEQYF
NA | NA | TRBJ2-5 | TRBV6-1 | TGTGCCAGCAGTGAATCTCTCTTGCGGACCCAGTACTTC | CASSESLLRTQYF
TRBD2 | NA | TRBJ2-1 | TRBV7-3 | TGTGCCAGCAGCTTAAGAATGGGGGGGTGGAATGAGCAGTTCTTC | CASSLRMGGWNEQFF
NA | NA | TRBJ1-5 | TRBV7-2 | TGTGCCAGCAGCTTTTGGGGGGGTCAGCCCCAGCATTTT | CASSFWGGQPQHF
NA | once | TRBJ1-4 | TRBV7-9 | TGTGCCAGCAGCTTAGGTTCCCTAGCAGAAAAACTGTTTTTT | CASSLGSLAEKLFF
TRBD1 | NA | TRBJ1-1 | TRBV19 | TGTGCCAGTAGTACGGGACAGGGAGAAGCTTTCTTT | CASSTGQGEAFF
TRBD1 | NA | TRBJ1-6 | TRBV6-6 | TGTGCCAGCACCTTAGACAGGGCGAATTCACCCCTCCACTTT | CASTLDRANSPLHF
TRBD2 | NA | TRBJ2-1 | TRBV19 | TGTGCCAGTAGATCTAGCGGGAGGGCCGGTTTGTTCTTC | CASRSSGRAGLFF
NA | NA | TRBJ2-4 | TRBV21-1 | TGTGCCAGCAGCAAAGACCCCCCGGACAGGGGTCGGGCCAAAAACATTCAGTACTTC | CASSKDPPDRGRAKNIQYF
TRBD2 | NA | TRBJ2-2 | TRBV4-1 | TGCGCCAGCAGCCAAGATCGCTTTGGACTAGCGGATTATTTGAACACCGGGGAGCTGTTTTTT | CASSQDRFGLADYLNTGELFF
TRBD2 | NA | TRBJ2-7 | TRBV6-5 | TGTGCCAGCAGTTTTCTAGCGGGAGCCTACGAGCAGTACTTC | CASSFLAGAYEQYF
NA | NA | TRBJ2-3 | TRBV7-9 | TGTGCCAGCAGCTCGTTGGATAGGGGAAACCCAGATACGCAGTATTTT | CASSSLDRGNPDTQYF
NA | NA | TRBJ1-6 | TRBV10-3 | TGTGCCATCAGTGAGTCGGAGGGGCAGAATTCACCCCTCCACTTT | CAISESEGQNSPLHF
NA | once | TRBJ2-5 | TRBV5-4 | TGTGCCAGCAGCTTGAAGGACAACCAAGAGACCCAGTACTTC | CASSLKDNQETQYF
TRBD2 | NA | TRBJ2-3 | TRBV6-6 | TGTGCCAGCAGCCCCTCCCGGGGGGGCACAGATACGCAGTATTTT | CASSPSRGGTDTQYF
TRBD2 | NA | TRBJ2-3 | TRBV24-1 | TGTGCCACCAGTGATCCTAGCGGGTTGACAGATACGCAGTATTTT | CATSDPSGLTDTQYF
NA | NA | TRBJ2-5 | TRBV5-1 | TGCGCCAGCAGCTTGGGACGGGGAAGGCAAGAGACCCAGTACTTC | CASSLGRGRQETQYF
TRBD2 | NA | TRBJ2-7 | TRBV6-2/TRBV6-3 | TGTGCCAGCACCCCCGGACTAGCGGGAGTGTTCGAGCAGTACTTC | CASTPGLAGVFEQYF
NA | NA | TRBJ2-1 | TRBV6-1 | TGTGCCAGCAGTGAGAGGGGGTTGGCGTCCTACAATGAGCAGTTCTTC | CASSERGLASYNEQFF
TRBD2 | once | TRBJ2-2 | TRBV5-1 | TGCGCCAGCAGCCTAACTACTAGCGGGAGGGCCTCCGGGGAGCTGTTTTTT | CASSLTTSGRASGELFF
TRBD1 | NA | TRBJ2-1 | TRBV18 | TGTGCCACTTCCTGGACAGGGGCCGACAATGAGCAGTTCTTC | CATSWTGADNEQFF
NA | NA | TRBJ2-1 | TRBV6-5 | TGTGCCAGCAGCGGGGAGAGGACTTACAATGAGCAGTTCTTC | CASSGERTYNEQFF
NA | NA | TRBJ1-2 | TRBV7-2 | TGTGCCAGCAGCCCCGGGAAAGACTATGGCTACACCTTC | CASSPGKDYGYTF
TRBD2 | NA | TRBJ2-7 | TRBV6-2/TRBV6-3 | TGTGCCAGCAGTTATGGGTTAGCGGGGGCCTACGAGCAGTACTTC | CASSYGLAGAYEQYF
TRBD2 | NA | TRBJ2-5 | TRBV14 | TGTGCCAGCAGCAAAGTCTTCATGACTAGCGGGAGAGAGACCCAGTACTTC | CASSKVFMTSGRETQYF
TRBD2 | NA | TRBJ2-7 | TRBV7-2 | TGTGCCAGCAGCCAGACTAGCGGGGGAAGCTACGAGCAGTACTTC | CASSQTSGGSYEQYF
NA | NA | TRBJ1-2 | TRBV19 | TGTGCCAGTAGCCCTGACACAGAGTATGGCTACACCTTC | CASSPDTEYGYTF
NA | NA | TRBJ1-4 | TRBV19 | TGTGCCAGTAGTTCGGGACTGCTAGTGGACAAACTGTTTTTT | CASSSGLLVDKLFF
TRBD2 | NA | TRBJ2-5 | TRBV6-5 | TGTGCCAGCAGAGATAGCGGGACCGTGCAAGAGACCCAGTACTTC | CASRDSGTVQETQYF
TRBD1 | NA | TRBJ2-1 | TRBV7-2 | TGTGCCAGCAGCCCCCGACAGGGAACCTACAATGAGCAGTTCTTC | CASSPRQGTYNEQFF
NA | NA | TRBJ1-5 | TRBV7-2 | TGTGCCAGTACGACCGGATCGATAGCCGGTCAGCCCCAGCATTTT | CASTTGSIAGQPQHF
NA | NA | TRBJ2-1 | TRBV7-9 | TGTGCCAGCAGCTCTAATGAGCAGTTCTTC | CASSSNEQFF
NA | many | TRBJ1-3 | TRBV14 | TGTGCCAGCAGCCCCTTGGGGCCTGGAAACACCATATATTTT | CASSPLGPGNTIYF
NA | NA | TRBJ1-1 | TRBV2 | TGTGCCAGCAGTGGCGAGTGGGTAGGGGGCACTGAAGCTTTCTTT | CASSGEWVGGTEAFF
TRBD2 | NA | TRBJ2-7 | TRBV29-1 | TGCAGCGTTCGGAGCAGCGGGGGACCCTACGAGCAGTACTTC | CSVRSSGGPYEQYF
NA | NA | TRBJ2-7 | TRBV5-4 | TGTGCCAGCAGCCCCGCGGGACAGACCTACGAGCAGTACTTC | CASSPAGQTYEQYF
TRBD1 | NA | TRBJ1-4 | TRBV28 | TGTGCCAGCAGTTTATCGGGAACAGGGGGTAATGAAAAACTGTTTTTT | CASSLSGTGGNEKLFF